Sequencing of this T cell receptor beta chain was carried out in a study of blood T cell repertoires in COVID-19. Across the study: There were acute and convalescent COVID-19 samples, and they came from the United States, Italy and Spain.

Everyone who took part was about 18 to 90 years old, and they came from about two dozen US areas. Cohort 3 donors counted as recovered after two negative PCRs, clearance, or resolved symptoms. This CDR3 is 13 amino acids long. V lost 5 bases and J lost 4, with 12 bases in between. CDR1 DFQATT and CDR2 SNEGSKA come from the germline V gene (reference sequence). The authors' processing: Amplification of reference gene primers provided the estimated nucleated cell counts. The table came from immunoSEQ multiplex PCR; TCRdb's copy has only in-frame clones and leaves some out. The V and J calls and clone size are taken from that table; D and trimming were inferred from the DNA. The sample has 250,000 or so clones, about 86% seen once; the top ten hold roughly 3.2%.

Sequencing was done on a sample of PBMCs or T cells enriched from blood (not recorded which). This TCR was recovered from a man aged 50 or older who had recovered from COVID-19. This sequence joins TRBV20-1 and TRBJ2-1; D not resolved. The CDR3 nucleotides read TGCAGTGCTTGTGGGCCCCGTTACAATGAGCAGTTCTTC. The encoded protein is CSACGPRYNEQFF.